The 17 T cell receptor beta chains listed next were all sequenced from one sample in a study of T-cell memory formation after mild COVID-19. One entry per CDR3 protein results from TCRdb running MiXCR on the 5' RACE reads. The data hold approximately 580,000 distinct CDR3 sequences, with about 20% observed a single time. The specimen sequenced was PBMCs or a T cell subset sorted from them (not recorded which). These receptors were obtained from an adult woman who had mild COVID-19 (a few samples of this study predate the infection). Cell type and time point are not known.

This clonotype was counted at least ten times. The chain couples TRBV7-9 to TRBJ1-2; 7 nucleotides align to TRBD1. Germline CDR1 reads SEHNR; CDR2 reads FQNEAQ (reference sequence). J lost 4 bases, V lost 4 bases, and 9 bases had no gene match. The CDR3 runs 15 residues. As DNA, the CDR3 is TGTGCCAGCAGCTATCCGGGGGGGACAGTCTATGGCTACACCTTC. Translating gives CASSYPGGTVYGYTF.

This clonotype has just a few counts. This rearrangement joins TRBV29-1 to TRBJ2-5, with D unclear. V was pared by 4 bases and J by 5 bases, with 5 bases between. CDR1 SQVTM and CDR2 ANQGSEA come from the germline V gene. CDR3 length: 10 residues. CDR3 protein: CSVAMETQYF. CDR3 sequence (DNA): TGCAGCGTTGCGATGGAGACCCAGTACTTC. Together with reference TRBV29-1 and TRBJ2-5, the CDR3 gives the full variable domain: SAVISQKPSRDICQRGTSLTIQCQVDSQVTMMFWYRQQPGQSLTLIATANQGSEATYESGFVIDKFPISRPNLTFSTLTVSNMSPEDSSIYLCSVAMETQYFGPGTRLLVL.

J is TRBJ2-7 and V is TRBV5-4, with TRBD2 matching over 8 bases. With 0 bases clipped from V and 6 bases from J, the junction kept 11 bases outside the gene matches. This CDR3 contains 16 residues. Germline loops: CDR1 SGHNT, CDR2 YYREEE (reference sequence). The CDR3 here is CASSLGLTGGPGEQYF. The CDR3 DNA reads TGTGCCAGCAGCTTGGGGTTAACGGGAGGGCCTGGCGAGCAGTACTTC.

This rearrangement joins TRBV20-1 to TRBJ2-3; 9 bases line up with TRBD1. The CDR3 is 15 amino acids. The ends lost 5 bases at V and 0 bases at J; junction bases unmatched: 6. Germline V gene data show CDR1 as DFQATT and CDR2 as SNEGSKA (reference sequence). CDR3 bases: TGCAGTGCTCACCAAGGACAGGGGAGCACAGATACGCAGTATTTT. It is translated as CSAHQGQGSTDTQYF.

The chain has TRBV7-9 and TRBJ2-3; TRBD1 is a possible D gene (6 bases). CDR3 size: 18 residues. V gave up 1 base and J gave up 0 bases, with 17 bases separating them. CDR1 and CDR2 (germline): SEHNR, FQNEAQ (reference sequence). CDR3 DNA sequence: TGTGCCAGCAGCTTAGTACGGGGACACCGCTTAAGCACAGATACGCAGTATTTT. Residues: CASSLVRGHRLSTDTQYF.

The chain links TRBV30 to TRBJ2-7; 7 nucleotides match TRBD1. Germline CDR1 is GTSNPN and CDR2 is SVGIG (reference sequence). The junction had 11 bases not matched to a gene; V was cut back by 0 bases and J by 6 bases. The CDR3 length is 15 residues. The CDR3 region is CAWSVGGSLPGEQYF. DNA of the CDR3: TGTGCCTGGAGTGTAGGGGGCTCCCTCCCGGGCGAGCAGTACTTC.

V gene TRBV27 combines with J gene TRBJ2-7; possible D gene TRBD1, 6 bases. Trimming removed 0 bases at V and 4 bases at J, with 13 bases between. Germline CDR1 and CDR2: MNHEY and SMNVEV (reference sequence). This CDR3 spans 15 amino acids. CDR3: CASSLSIGTGYEQYF. CDR3 DNA: TGTGCCAGCAGTTTATCGATCGGCACAGGGTACGAGCAGTACTTC.

CDR3 region: CSVEVGGQGYEQYF. The CDR3, as DNA: TGCAGCGTTGAAGTCGGGGGACAGGGGTACGAGCAGTACTTC. V gene TRBV29-1 combines with J gene TRBJ2-7; 10 positions match TRBD1. The V segment lost 1 base and the J segment 4 bases; nucleotides outside the gene matches: 4. The CDR3 spans 14 residues. Germline CDR1 SQVTM, CDR2 ANQGSEA.

The table lists this clonotype with many counts. This chain uses TRBV6-5 with TRBJ1-2; perhaps TRBD1 as D (6 bases). The V gene's germline CDR1 is MNHEY and CDR2 SVGAGI. V was pared by 2 bases and J by 8 bases, with 15 bases between. The CDR3 loop spans 14 amino acids. This CDR3 is CASSYGPGAEGYTF. The CDR3 DNA follows: TGTGCCAGCAGTTACGGCCCGGGGGCGGAAGGCTACACCTTC.

The chain employs TRBV4-3 and TRBJ2-3; a weak D match, TRBD2 (5 bases). This CDR3 is 14 amino acids long. Germline values: CDR1 LGHNA, CDR2 YSLEER. V shed 4 bases and J shed 2 bases, with 10 bases lying between them. CDR3 residues: CASSLATYTDTQYF. CDR3 nucleotides: TGCGCCAGCAGCCTAGCGACTTACACAGATACGCAGTATTTT.

The chain joins TRBV27 to TRBJ1-3; TRBD1 is a possible D gene (6 bases). In germline, CDR1 is MNHEY, CDR2 SMNVEV (reference sequence). Trimming removed 6 bases from V and 3 bases from J, with 18 bases in between. There are 16 residues in the CDR3. DNA for the CDR3: TGTGCCAGCAGCCCTCGCGGGGGGGCGGGTGGAAACACCATATATTTT. Its translation is CASSPRGGAGGNTIYF.

This chain connects TRBV12-3 or TRBV12-4 to TRBJ1-2; D gene ambiguous. V shed 4 bases and J shed 3 bases, with 3 bases lying between them. The CDR3 loop spans 11 amino acids. The DNA for the CDR3 is TGTGCCAGCAGTTACTACTATGGCTACACCTTC. Its protein product is CASSYYYGYTF.

This clonotype was seen a few times. This rearrangement joins TRBV12-3 or TRBV12-4 to TRBJ2-5; tentative D call: TRBD2 (6 bases). The CDR3 covers 15 residues. Deletions cut 3 bases from V and 2 bases from J, with 13 bases between. In DNA form, the CDR3 reads TGTGCCAGCAGTTTTAGTTGGGCGGGACAAGAGACCCAGTACTTC. Its protein is CASSFSWAGQETQYF.

The V and J genes are TRBV12-3 or TRBV12-4 and TRBJ2-1; 8 bases match TRBD2. The J segment lost 7 bases and the V segment lost 5 bases, leaving 13 bases of the junction unmatched. CDR3 length: 16 residues. The CDR3 DNA sequence: TGTGCCAGCAGTCCTTCGTGGGCGGGGGGCAGAAATGAGCAGTTCTTC. As protein: CASSPSWAGGRNEQFF.

This chain joins TRBV20-1 and TRBJ2-1, with D possibly TRBD1 on 6 matching bases. The CDR3 totals 16 residues. Deletions cut 0 bases from V and 1 base from J, with 13 bases between. CDR1 and CDR2 (germline): DFQATT, SNEGSKA (reference sequence). CDR3 bases: TGCAGTGCTAGAGATACCAGGGGAATATCCTACAATGAGCAGTTCTTC. It encodes CSARDTRGISYNEQFF.

The rearrangement uses TRBV11-2 and TRBJ1-2; unclear D gene. Trimming pared 1 base from V and 6 bases from J, leaving 12 bases between. The CDR3 is 14 amino acids. Germline V lookup: CDR1 SGHAT, CDR2 FQNNGV. CDR3 coding DNA: TGTGCCAGCAGCTTAGGCTCAATAGGGAATGGCTACACCTTC. Translated: CASSLGSIGNGYTF.

This clonotype was seen repeatedly, ten times or more. This rearrangement joins TRBV10-3 to TRBJ1-2; 12 bases fit TRBD1. This CDR3 is built from 17 residues. J lost 4 bases, V lost 3 bases, and 9 bases had no gene match. Germline V CDR1 and CDR2: ENHRY, SYGVKD. CDR3 sequence (DNA): TGTGCCATCAGTGATCTGGAGGGGACAGGGGGCGGCTATGGCTACACCTTC. This gives the protein CAISDLEGTGGGYGYTF.